Shown below are 27 T cell receptor beta chains from a single sample sequenced in a study of cytotoxic CD8 clonotypes in ibrutinib-treated CLL. Method: immunoSEQ multiplex PCR; TCRdb's copy keeps in-frame clones and lacks some. Seen here are 150,000 to 200,000 clones, over 75% observed once, and the top ten hold over 2.5%. Source: PBMCs, taken at disease progression, from a patient treated with ibrutinib. The receptors originated from a human donor with chronic lymphocytic leukemia.

The chain combines TRBV6-1 with TRBJ2-2, with D perhaps matching TRBD1 or TRBD2 (5 bases each). This CDR3 is 13 amino acids long. Looked up from germline, CDR1 is MNHNS and CDR2 is SASEGT. Trimming removed 1 base at V and 7 bases at J, with 7 bases between. The CDR3 spells CASSEGGSGELFF. CDR3 nucleotides: TGTGCCAGCAGTGAAGGGGGGAGCGGGGAGCTGTTTTTT.

CDR3 coding DNA: TGTGCCAGCAGTTTCCTCGGGATGGAACGGAATCAGCCCCAGCATTTT. It specifies CASSFLGMERNQPQHF. This chain links TRBV27 with TRBJ1-5, with D uncertain. The V end was cut by 3 bases, the J end by 4 bases, with 16 bases between. Per the germline V gene, CDR1 is MNHEY and CDR2 is SMNVEV (reference sequence). CDR3 length: 16 residues.

The chain is built from TRBV19 and TRBJ1-3; 7 nucleotides agree with TRBD1. The CDR3 consists of 15 residues. With V trimmed by 6 bases and J by 0 bases, 5 bases remained unmatched. In germline, CDR1 is LNHDA, CDR2 SQIVND (reference sequence). The CDR3 sequence is CASRRDSSSGNTIYF. CDR3 sequence (DNA): TGTGCCAGTAGGCGGGACAGTTCCTCTGGAAACACCATATATTTT.

The chain recombines TRBV30 with TRBJ1-3, with D perhaps matching TRBD1 (5 bases). With 7 bases removed from V and 0 bases from J, the gap between germline ends came to 13 bases. CDR3 length: 14 amino acids. Germline CDR1 GTSNPN, CDR2 SVGIG (reference sequence). CDR3 nucleotide sequence: TGTGCCTTTGTGCAGGGATCCTCTGGAAACACCATATATTTT. It is translated as CAFVQGSSGNTIYF.

The V gene is TRBV30, the J gene TRBJ1-1; D gene unclear. The CDR3 covers 12 residues. Germline V gives CDR1 GTSNPN, CDR2 SVGIG (reference sequence). V lost 2 bases and J lost 0, with 4 bases in between. The CDR3 DNA follows: TGTGCCTGGAGTCGCTTGAACACTGAAGCTTTCTTT. This codes for CAWSRLNTEAFF.

The chain uses TRBV18 and TRBJ2-7; D uncertain. V dropped 3 bases and J dropped 1 base, with 10 bases sitting between them. Germline assignment: CDR1 KGHSH and CDR2 LQKENI. The CDR3 contains 14 residues. The CDR3 coding sequence is TGTGCCAGCTCACCGGGCAGCCAATCCTACGAGCAGTACTTC. The encoded protein is CASSPGSQSYEQYF.

The chain carries TRBV7-2 and TRBJ2-2; D possibly uses TRBD1 or TRBD2 (6 bases each). CDR3 length: 15 residues. Germline V lookup: CDR1 SGHTA, CDR2 FQGNSA. Trimming left V 4 bases short and J 5 bases short, with 14 bases between. The CDR3 nucleotides are TGTGCCAGCAGCTGGGGGCGGGATCCAACCGGGGAGCTGTTTTTT. It is translated as CASSWGRDPTGELFF.

V is TRBV5-1 and J is TRBJ1-1, with 7 nucleotides matching TRBD1. Germline trimming cut 5 bases from V and 1 base from J; bases unmatched to any gene: 5. CDR1 is SGHRS, CDR2 YFSETQ, per germline. This CDR3 comprises 14 residues. This chain's CDR3 is CASRVGDRNTEAFF. The CDR3 DNA follows: TGCGCCAGCAGGGTAGGGGACAGGAACACTGAAGCTTTCTTT.

The rearrangement joins TRBV7-9 to TRBJ1-1, with D perhaps matching TRBD1 (5 bases). Germline values: CDR1 SEHNR, CDR2 FQNEAQ (reference sequence). The CDR3 contains 14 residues. The germline V and J ends were trimmed by 0 bases and 4 bases, with 9 bases remaining between them. The CDR3 DNA follows: TGTGCCAGCAGCTTAGCGGTCAGGGTCACTGAAGCTTTCTTT. It translates to CASSLAVRVTEAFF.

The table lists this clone with a count of one. The genes are TRBV6-6 and TRBJ2-7, with 7 bases fitting TRBD1. The junction had 9 bases not matched to a gene; V was cut back by 6 bases and J by 4 bases. CDR3 length: 14 residues. Germline V gene sequence: CDR1 MNHNY, CDR2 SVGAGI (reference sequence). CDR3 region: CASSKDRQSYEQYF. The CDR3 DNA is TGTGCCAGCAGCAAGGACAGGCAATCGTACGAGCAGTACTTC.

Regarding this clone: The same CDR3 arises from other DNA sequences in this sample as well. The chain links TRBV9 to TRBJ2-3, with no clear D. Germline V gene lookup returns CDR1 SGDLS and CDR2 YYNGEE. The CDR3 is made up of 11 amino acids. V lost 0 bases and J lost 6, with 2 bases in between. CDR3 sequence: CASSVADTQYF. CDR3 nucleotide sequence: TGTGCCAGCAGCGTAGCCGATACGCAGTATTTT.

This chain's CDR3 is CASGSYTEAFF. The CDR3 DNA is TGTGCTAGTGGTTCCTATACTGAAGCTTTCTTT. The V and J genes are TRBV12-5 and TRBJ1-1; D is uncertain. Germline V CDR1 and CDR2: LGHNT, FRNRAP. Trimming pared 4 bases from V and 5 bases from J, leaving 5 bases between. The CDR3 runs 11 residues.

V and J are TRBV7-9 and TRBJ1-2, with D unresolved. Trimming took 1 base from V and 2 from J, leaving 11 bases between them. Germline-derived CDR1 and CDR2 are SEHNR and FQNEAQ (reference sequence). The CDR3 runs 15 residues. CDR3 region: CASSLGQTENYGYTF. Written as DNA, the CDR3 is TGTGCCAGCAGCTTAGGTCAGACGGAGAACTATGGCTACACCTTC.

The J gene is TRBJ1-1, the V gene TRBV7-3, with TRBD1 as a possible D gene (5 bases). The CDR3 is 15 residues long. The ends were cut back, 0 bases at V and 1 base at J, with 9 bases in the middle. Per the germline V gene, CDR1 is SGHTA and CDR2 is FQGTGA. The CDR3: CASSLTRDENTEAFF. The CDR3 coding sequence is TGTGCCAGCAGCTTAACGCGGGACGAGAACACTGAAGCTTTCTTT.

This CDR3 reads CASSLRGPTTGELFF. The CDR3 DNA reads as TGTGCCAGCAGCCTTAGGGGCCCGACCACCGGGGAGCTGTTTTTT. The chain employs TRBV5-5 and TRBJ2-2; tentatively, D is TRBD1 (5 bases). CDR3 size: 15 residues. Trimming took off 4 bases at V and 4 bases at J, with 14 bases between the two ends. The V gene's germline CDR1 is SGHKS and CDR2 YYEKEE (reference sequence).

This chain uses TRBV9 with TRBJ2-1; D is undetermined. There are 15 residues in the CDR3. Germline loops: CDR1 SGDLS, CDR2 YYNGEE. Trimming pared 4 bases from V and 0 bases from J, leaving 11 bases between. CDR3 DNA sequence: TGTGCCAGCAGCCTACTTGCAAGCTCCTACAATGAGCAGTTCTTC. Its translation is CASSLLASSYNEQFF. Looking up the rest from reference TRBV9 and TRBJ2-1 gives the full variable domain: DSGVTQTPKHLITATGQRVTLRCSPRSGDLSVYWYQQSLDQGLQFLIQYYNGEERAKGNILERFSAQQFPDLHSELNLSSLELGDSALYFCASSLLASSYNEQFFGPGTRLTVL.

This sequence joins TRBV4-2 and TRBJ2-3; 9 positions agree with TRBD2. This CDR3 has 16 amino acids. Germline CDR1 and CDR2: LGHNA and YNFKEQ. V dropped 5 bases and J dropped 2; count of bases not matched to a gene: 8. DNA for the CDR3: TGTGCCAGCAGCGGAGACCTAGCGGGATTCACAGATACGCAGTATTTT. It specifies CASSGDLAGFTDTQYF.

The CDR3 region is CASSLGGRDLGSPLHF. CDR3 nucleotides: TGCGCCAGCAGCTTGGGAGGCAGGGATTTGGGTTCACCCCTCCACTTT. V usage is TRBV5-1 and J usage is TRBJ1-6; tentatively, D is TRBD1 (5 bases). This CDR3 is built from 16 residues. CDR1 and CDR2 from the germline V gene are SGHRS and YFSETQ. Trimming cost V 0 bases and J 9 bases, with 16 bases left between them.

On this clone: An end of the junction does not agree with germline; a read error may underlie this. The rearrangement uses TRBV19 and TRBJ1-2; tentative D call: TRBD1 (5 bases). The CDR3 has 12 amino acids. Germline-derived CDR1 and CDR2 are LNHDA and SQIVND (reference sequence). The CDR3 nucleotides read TGTGCCAGTAGTAAGAGGGACTACGGCTACACCTTC. Protein product: CASSKRDYGYTF.

The gene calls are TRBV7-3 and TRBJ1-5; the D is unclear. V was pared by 4 bases and J by 7 bases, with 14 bases between. Germline V gene data show CDR1 as SGHTA and CDR2 as FQGTGA. This CDR3 region has 14 residues. The CDR3 loop reads CASSSPSSGQPQHF. The CDR3 DNA reads as TGTGCCAGCAGCTCGCCCTCGTCCGGGCAGCCCCAGCATTTT.

The rearrangement uses TRBV27 and TRBJ2-4; TRBD1 agrees at 8 bases. This CDR3 has 15 residues. The trim removed 5 bases at V and 4 bases at J, leaving 7 bases unmatched. Germline V gene data show CDR1 as MNHEY and CDR2 as SMNVEV (reference sequence). The CDR3 region is CASSERDRRKNIQYF. CDR3 nucleotides: TGTGCCAGCAGTGAAAGGGACAGGAGGAAAAACATTCAGTACTTC.

This chain uses TRBV7-8 with TRBJ2-2; D tentatively reads TRBD1 or TRBD2 (6 bases each). The germline CDR1 and CDR2 sequences are SGHVS and FQNEAQ. This CDR3 has 18 residues. Between the trimmed V and J ends, which lost 0 bases and 4 bases, there was a span of 18 bases. CDR3 nucleotides: TGTGCCAGCAGCTTAGCAAGAGGAGGGCCGGGGGCCACCGGGGAGCTGTTTTTT. This encodes CASSLARGGPGATGELFF.

The chain uses TRBV27 and TRBJ2-7, with D perhaps assigned TRBD1 or TRBD2 (5 bases each). This CDR3 spans 14 amino acids. The V and J ends lost 5 bases and 7 bases respectively, with 18 bases between them. The V gene's germline CDR1 is MNHEY and CDR2 SMNVEV (reference sequence). DNA for the CDR3: TGTGCCAGCAGTCTCCGGGACGGGATTTGGGAGCAGTACTTC. Encoded protein: CASSLRDGIWEQYF.

The rearrangement links TRBV7-2 to TRBJ2-7; D possibly matches TRBD1 or TRBD2 (5 bases each). Trimming left V 4 bases short and J 5 bases short, with 30 bases between. Germline V lookup: CDR1 SGHTA, CDR2 FQGNSA. This CDR3 region has 19 residues. The CDR3 sequence is CASSSPEDRGPYGWNEQYF. CDR3 DNA: TGTGCCAGCAGCTCACCCGAAGACCGGGGCCCCTACGGTTGGAACGAGCAGTACTTC.

The J gene is TRBJ1-1, the V gene TRBV5-1; D gene unclear. The V gene's germline CDR1 is SGHRS and CDR2 YFSETQ. The CDR3 runs 13 residues. The V gene lost 0 bases and the J gene lost 5 bases, with 8 bases spanning the gap. CDR3 coding DNA: TGCGCCAGCAGCTTGGGAGCGGGGACTGAAGCTTTCTTT. It specifies CASSLGAGTEAFF.

V is TRBV29-1 and J is TRBJ1-5; D unclear. This CDR3 comprises 13 residues. Germline CDR1 SQVTM, CDR2 ANQGSEA. Trimming took off 3 bases at V and 5 bases at J, with 11 bases between the two ends. The DNA of the CDR3 is TGCAGCGTTGATGCGGGGTACGATCAGCCCCAGCATTTT. Translated: CSVDAGYDQPQHF.

This clone was observed once. V gene TRBV5-1 combines with J gene TRBJ2-5; D possibly corresponds to TRBD1 (6 bases). The V and J ends lost 0 bases and 1 base respectively, with 10 bases between them. The CDR3 consists of 15 residues. Germline V lookup: CDR1 SGHRS, CDR2 YFSETQ. CDR3 coding DNA: TGCGCCAGCAGCTTGGCTCGACAGGCCCAAGAGACCCAGTACTTC. Translating gives CASSLARQAQETQYF. The full variable domain, its missing parts supplied by reference TRBV5-1 and TRBJ2-5, is KAGVTQTPRYLIKTRGQQVTLSCSPISGHRSVSWYQQTPGQGLQFLFEYFSETQRNKGNFPGRFSGRQFSNSRSEMNVSTLELGDSALYLCASSLARQAQETQYFGPGTRLLVL.